This TCR beta chain was retrieved from a study of cytomegalovirus exposure and HLA in healthy donors. Study findings and constraints: One variant, a missense change in DCLRE1C, was linked in a later analysis to TCR beta V- and J-gene trimming.

Vbeta (60) and Jbeta (13) primers were used in the PCR. Data came from immunoSEQ multiplex PCR; TCRdb stores just in-frame clones and leaves some out. Among approximately 100,000 clones listed, around 10% were seen once. In the case of this clone: The antigen is unknown.

CDR3 length: 14 residues. Germline values: CDR1 MGHDK, CDR2 SYGVNS. V was trimmed by 4 bases and J by 2 bases, leaving 11 bases between them. This rearrangement joins TRBV25-1 to TRBJ1-2, with D tentatively TRBD1 (5 bases). This sequence originates from a man aged 35-49 years in good health and CMV-seropositive. The sequencing input was PBMCs. CDR3 DNA: TGTGCCAGCAGTGGGCGGACACTAAACTATGGCTACACCTTC. Translation gives CASSGRTLNYGYTF.